Below, one T cell receptor beta chain is given with its context. Its antigen remains unknown. The data were taken from a study of cytomegalovirus exposure and HLA in healthy donors. Findings of the study overall: Earlier analysis found most TCR beta V segments productive about 90% or about 30% of the time. Rarity held for most TCR sequences, but there were some public TCRs that occurred in many donors.

With 8 bases removed from V and 7 bases from J, the gap between germline ends came to 18 bases. Germline V gene data show CDR1 as LGHNA and CDR2 as YNFKEQ. The CDR3 totals 15 residues. The PCR ran on 60 Vbeta and 13 Jbeta primers. Study processing details: In a later analysis, the count reached roughly 80 million unique TCR beta chains, with approximately 11 million shared. TCRdb's table, derived via immunoSEQ multiplex PCR, lists solely in-frame clones and lacks some. The V and J calls and clone size come from that table; D and trimming were worked out from the DNA. The sample yields some 150,000 clones, 80% seen once.

The V call is TRBV4-2, the J call TRBJ1-6; no clear D gene. The sequence was obtained from a man between 18 and 29 years old in good health and CMV-seropositive. The sequencing input was PBMCs. The CDR3 region has the DNA TGTGCCAGCGGGTCGGTGGCTAGCGCAAATTCACCCCTCCACTTT. Protein sequence: CASGSVASANSPLHF.